This T cell receptor beta chain was observed in a study of blood T cell repertoires in COVID-19. As for the study in general: Donors in the United States, Italy and Spain gave samples during acute or convalescent COVID-19.

The participants were between roughly 18 and 100 years old and came from about two dozen US areas. This CDR3 has 15 residues. Germline V lookup: CDR1 SGHRS, CDR2 YFSETQ. V gave up 4 bases and J gave up 5 bases; unmatched junction bases: 12. Clones were read by immunoSEQ multiplex PCR, and TCRdb kept only the in-frame ones, dropping some. In the table there are 200,000 to 250,000 clones, under 90% of which are singletons. The sequence was collected from an older woman who had recovered from COVID-19. The sample consisted of PBMCs or T cells enriched from blood (not recorded which). The genes are TRBV5-1 and TRBJ2-7; 7 bases are a match to TRBD1. CDR3 coding DNA: TGCGCCAGCAGCACACATGCAGACAGGGTAAACGAGCAGTACTTC. Its protein is CASSTHADRVNEQYF.